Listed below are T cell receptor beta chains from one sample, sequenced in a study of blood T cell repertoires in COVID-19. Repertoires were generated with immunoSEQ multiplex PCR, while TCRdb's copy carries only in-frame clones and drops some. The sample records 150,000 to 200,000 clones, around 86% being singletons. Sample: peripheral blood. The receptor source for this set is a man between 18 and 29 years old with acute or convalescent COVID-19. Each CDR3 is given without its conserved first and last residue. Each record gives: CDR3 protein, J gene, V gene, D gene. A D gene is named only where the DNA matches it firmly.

CDR3 protein: AWSRTSGAIRETQY; J gene: TRBJ2-5; V gene: TRBV30; D gene: TRBD2
CDR3 protein: ASSLRGSGDRVDYT; J gene: TRBJ1-2; V gene: TRBV7-3; D gene: TRBD1
CDR3 protein: ASSIGLAPDTQY; J gene: TRBJ2-3; V gene: TRBV5-6; D gene: TRBD2
CDR3 protein: AISESQGQIYGYT; J gene: TRBJ1-2; V gene: TRBV10-3; D gene: .
CDR3 protein: ASSRTEYGELF; J gene: TRBJ2-2; V gene: TRBV10-2; D gene: .
CDR3 protein: ASSYGGTGRGNQPQH; J gene: TRBJ1-5; V gene: TRBV6-2/TRBV6-3; D gene: TRBD1
CDR3 protein: ASSPEAGLINSPLH; J gene: TRBJ1-6; V gene: TRBV11-1; D gene: .
CDR3 protein: ASSQQMDRNYGYT; J gene: TRBJ1-2; V gene: TRBV3-1/TRBV3-2; D gene: TRBD1
CDR3 protein: ASSYSMGLSETQY; J gene: TRBJ2-5; V gene: TRBV6-5; D gene: .
CDR3 protein: ASRPGVSGNTIY; J gene: TRBJ1-3; V gene: TRBV27; D gene: .
CDR3 protein: ATSEGQAGKNTEAF; J gene: TRBJ1-1; V gene: TRBV24-1; D gene: .
CDR3 protein: ASTNRGGQGAEAF; J gene: TRBJ1-1; V gene: TRBV7-9; D gene: TRBD1
CDR3 protein: ASSRGHPGAKNIQY; J gene: TRBJ2-4; V gene: TRBV4-1; D gene: .
CDR3 protein: ASSLTLTGGAGANVLT; J gene: TRBJ2-6; V gene: TRBV5-6; D gene: TRBD1
CDR3 protein: ASSLYLGDYEQY; J gene: TRBJ2-7; V gene: TRBV7-7; D gene: .
CDR3 protein: ASSWDRPTLETQY; J gene: TRBJ2-5; V gene: TRBV5-4; D gene: TRBD1
CDR3 protein: ASSYDRGRPNTEAF; J gene: TRBJ1-1; V gene: TRBV7-9; D gene: TRBD1
CDR3 protein: ASSRGGGRAF; J gene: TRBJ1-1; V gene: TRBV14; D gene: .
CDR3 protein: AISESGLGGSAGAF; J gene: TRBJ1-1; V gene: TRBV10-3; D gene: .
CDR3 protein: ASSRRADGLAGSYNEQF; J gene: TRBJ2-1; V gene: TRBV19; D gene: TRBD2
CDR3 protein: ASSSTHSGNTIY; J gene: TRBJ1-3; V gene: TRBV7-8; D gene: .
CDR3 protein: ASSYSWFRVALAGGTGQF; J gene: TRBJ2-1; V gene: TRBV6-2/TRBV6-3; D gene: TRBD2
CDR3 protein: ASSLSGQVYGYT; J gene: TRBJ1-2; V gene: TRBV28; D gene: TRBD1
CDR3 protein: ASSYRLAGGSTDTQY; J gene: TRBJ2-3; V gene: TRBV9; D gene: TRBD2
CDR3 protein: ASSLDPPVRSYNSPLH; J gene: TRBJ1-6; V gene: TRBV11-3; D gene: .
CDR3 protein: ASSLRGAPGYT; J gene: TRBJ1-2; V gene: TRBV6-6; D gene: .
CDR3 protein: ASQRQSQNTEAF; J gene: TRBJ1-1; V gene: TRBV30; D gene: .
CDR3 protein: ASSLKRTGGGNTEAF; J gene: TRBJ1-1; V gene: TRBV7-3; D gene: TRBD1
CDR3 protein: AWTTPGGYGYT; J gene: TRBJ1-2; V gene: TRBV30; D gene: .
CDR3 protein: ASSLGRGNQPQH; J gene: TRBJ1-5; V gene: TRBV5-6; D gene: .
CDR3 protein: ASSQDTASSLRGYT; J gene: TRBJ1-2; V gene: TRBV14; D gene: .
CDR3 protein: AISESSEGDQPQH; J gene: TRBJ1-5; V gene: TRBV10-3; D gene: .
CDR3 protein: ASSDSQLQETQY; J gene: TRBJ2-5; V gene: TRBV6-1; D gene: .
CDR3 protein: ASSLWAGANQPQH; J gene: TRBJ1-5; V gene: TRBV5-6; D gene: .
CDR3 protein: ASSPAPGTTRGETQY; J gene: TRBJ2-5; V gene: TRBV13; D gene: TRBD2
CDR3 protein: ASSLQGASTEAF; J gene: TRBJ1-1; V gene: TRBV5-6; D gene: TRBD1
CDR3 protein: AWSVGAGKDTIY; J gene: TRBJ1-3; V gene: TRBV30; D gene: .
CDR3 protein: ASSSLGILTDTQY; J gene: TRBJ2-3; V gene: TRBV27; D gene: .
CDR3 protein: ASRDQAGGFTDTQY; J gene: TRBJ2-3; V gene: TRBV27; D gene: TRBD2
CDR3 protein: ASSQSKNQPQH; J gene: TRBJ1-5; V gene: TRBV3-1/TRBV3-2; D gene: .
CDR3 protein: ASSDGRRRQSSGNTIY; J gene: TRBJ1-3; V gene: TRBV6-1; D gene: .
CDR3 protein: ASSSSGTQETQY; J gene: TRBJ2-5; V gene: TRBV7-9; D gene: TRBD2
CDR3 protein: ASSYGGSGNYGYT; J gene: TRBJ1-2; V gene: TRBV6-5; D gene: .
CDR3 protein: ASSLAGQGSYEQY; J gene: TRBJ2-7; V gene: TRBV5-1; D gene: .
CDR3 protein: ASSIPGVNTEAF; J gene: TRBJ1-1; V gene: TRBV19; D gene: .
CDR3 protein: ASSIASGTVNYGYT; J gene: TRBJ1-2; V gene: TRBV19; D gene: TRBD1
CDR3 protein: ACTENMNTEAF; J gene: TRBJ1-1; V gene: TRBV30; D gene: .
CDR3 protein: AWRVRQVLNEKLF; J gene: TRBJ1-4; V gene: TRBV30; D gene: .
CDR3 protein: ASSNSRMNTEAF; J gene: TRBJ1-1; V gene: TRBV7-9; D gene: .
CDR3 protein: AISFSLELAGPEKYNEQF; J gene: TRBJ2-1; V gene: TRBV10-3; D gene: TRBD2
CDR3 protein: ACKRGMPNTEAF; J gene: TRBJ1-1; V gene: TRBV30; D gene: .